This T cell receptor (beta chain) appears in the sequencing data of a study of monozygotic twins with inflammatory bowel disease (dated by TCRdb to about 2019). Some background on the complete study: The full study comprised 28 monozygotic twin pairs: nine German pairs (four IBD-concordant, five IBD-discordant) and 19 IBD-discordant Danish pairs. Within discordant pairs, disease-associated traits were sought mainly by comparing IBD patients with their genetically identical healthy co-twins. Each individual had, on average, about 151 000 unique TCRalpha sequences and 181 000 unique TCRbeta sequences available for analysis.

There are 12 amino acids in the CDR3, from cysteine to phenylalanine inclusive. The protein alone is recorded here. CDR1 and CDR2, per the germline V gene, are SQVTM and ANQGSEA. Concerning this clonotype: It has no known antigen specificity.

The method behind the library was 5' RACE. For each TCR library, approximately 3,700 ng of total RNA was used. For each sample, cDNA synthesis was carried out in eight separate reactions using SMARTScribe reverse transcriptase. During cDNA synthesis, unique molecular identifiers containing a 6-nucleotide sample barcode were introduced by template switching. TCRalpha and TCRbeta cDNA was amplified by two nested PCRs of approximately 17 and 9 cycles, with bead purification after each PCR. Before amplification, the cDNA was treated with uracil DNA-glycosylase and purified using the QIAquick PCR purification kit. The second PCR was the step at which Illumina TruSeq-compatible adapters and sample-specific barcodes were added. Library quality and concentration were assessed using TapeStation and Qubit, and about 4.7 ng of each library was pooled. Pooled libraries were sequenced on an Illumina HiSeq2500 single-index Rapid Run with 2 x 100 bp reads and custom sequencing primers. The published analysis was carried out like this. MiGEC version 1.2.6 was used for UMI-based consensus assembly, which corrected PCR and sequencing errors. MiXCR version 2.1.1 was used to carry out V(D)J alignment, clonotype assembly and CDR3 extraction. To normalise gene usage, clonotype sharing and MAIT/NKT TCR abundance, the top 1000, 10 000 and 20 000 clonotypes in each sample were analysed. Diversity was computed as the inverse Simpson index with the vegan R package after downsampling to 27 000 UMIs. Paired Mann-Whitney U tests were applied to discordant twin pairs, and Benjamini-Hochberg correction was used for multiple testing. TCRdb reprocessed the sequencing reads and holds a single record per CDR3 protein sequence, with no DNA. The V and J calls follow TCRdb's processing rather than the paper's. The sample's clone listing holds 400,000 to 500,000 distinct CDR3 sequences. 2% to 3% of the sample rests with the top ten.

From each donor, a roughly 2.5 ml peripheral blood sample was collected into PAXgene tubes and kept at -80 degrees C. Without any T cell sorting, total RNA was extracted from whole blood using the PAXgene blood miRNA kit on an automated QIAcube. Peripheral blood from monozygotic twin pairs concordant or discordant for inflammatory bowel disease was subjected to deep TCRalpha and TCRbeta repertoire profiling with unique molecular barcoding. Smoking habits were recorded for all twin pairs, and each individual was classified as a current, former or never smoker. The paper as a whole reports these results and caveats: TCRbeta repertoire diversity, by inverse Simpson index, was decreased in IBD patients compared with their healthy co-twins. IBD patients shared fewer clonotypes with other individuals than healthy twins did, most markedly in patients showing signs of disease activity. The analysis was unable to tell apart different T cell subtypes. Background noise and inter-individual variability may have been introduced into the repertoires by the differing immunosuppressive treatments among patients. The results gave no support for a single strong signal or clonotype linked to IBD. Repertoire similarity did not differ between concordant and discordant twins, possibly due to limited statistical power.

The sample consisted of blood. The chain is assembled from TRBV29-1 and TRBJ1-1; TCRdb's assignment of TRBD1 cannot be checked, as there is no DNA. This TCR was sampled from a human donor with ulcerative colitis or Crohn's disease, or a healthy co-twin of an affected twin (not recorded which). CDR3 loop: CSGGGLGTEAFF.